This TCR beta chain stems from a study of blood T cells in healthy people across ages (dated by TCRdb to the mid-2010s). About the full investigation: In model experiments, roughly one uniquely barcoded TCR beta cDNA molecule per two T cells was captured by template switching. The study measured age-related changes in TCR beta repertoire diversity using deep sequencing normalized with unique cDNA molecular identifiers. The donors were divided into four age groups: young (average approximately 15 years), middle-aged (almost 40), aged (about 62) and long-lived (more than 75). Donors of different ages were randomly distributed across sequencing lanes to avoid experimental bias. Two additional independent replicas of 1 million unique cDNA reads from the same blood draw were analyzed for two donors (one aged 18 to 29 and one aged 80 or older).

The junction carries 13 bases between V and J, which are trimmed by 2 bases and 0 bases respectively. Inclusive of the bounding cysteine and phenylalanine, the CDR3 is 16 residues long. Only CDR3 DNA is held: 48 bases, read in frame from base 1. The CDR1 and CDR2 encoded by the germline V gene (reference sequence) are GTSNPN and SVGIG. The library relied on 5' RACE. Sequenced on an Illumina HiSeq 2500. The second PCR ran for roughly 7 to 12 cycles and used a J-beta primer mix along with a sample-barcoded 5' primer. Each TCR beta cDNA molecule received a unique molecular identifier from a template-switch 5' adaptor carrying 12 random nucleotides. At least 3 million CDR3-containing paired-end reads were obtained from each sample. The Mint cDNA synthesis kit, primed by a TRBC-specific oligonucleotide, was used to synthesize first-strand cDNA from all RNA. Following uracil-DNA glycosylase treatment, all cDNA underwent a first 18-cycle PCR with the universal primers M1SS and BC2_uni_R. The study's own analysis went as follows. For normalization, 1 million high-quality reads, each with a distinct molecular identifier, were randomly selected from each sample. Instead of being binned into consensus sequences, reads with shared molecular identifiers were discarded. CDR3 identification, clonotype clustering and error correction used MiTCR with a Q25 quality threshold and the strictest error-elimination algorithm. Lower-bound total TCR beta diversity was estimated with a nonparametric unseen species model using Euler transformation. TCRdb ran its own pipeline on the public reads, namely fastp trimming at Q25 and MiXCR clone calling, and kept in-frame beta chains. Rows merge per CDR3 protein into single entries with the most common DNA and genes. It is TCRdb's table, rather than the study itself, that gives the V and J calls and clone size. The sample profile shows roughly 640,000 distinct CDR3 sequences; around 31% of them were found once. 15% to 19% of the sample is in the top ten clones.

The research as a whole found: Because the CMV infection status of the donors was unknown, age-related changes in expanded clonotypes may potentially have been confounded. Observed TCR beta diversity per million T cells fell roughly linearly with age, and a significant reduction was already apparent by age around 36. Observed TCR beta diversity correlated strongly with the percentage of naive T cells measured by flow cytometry. Since profiling was done on bulk unsorted PBMCs, naive and antigen-experienced compartments could not be conclusively compared. Estimates of total diversity from one million sequenced T cells were regarded as lower bounds and underestimates. Compared with the aged group, the long-lived group had more naive CD4+ T cells, fewer expanded clones and increased TCR diversity, suggesting age selection.

The roughly 39 donors, aged 6 to 90 years, were systemically healthy Caucasian individuals from Russia. Each donor gave about 10 milliliters of peripheral blood, drawn into EDTA-treated Vacutainer tubes. Ficoll-Paque density-gradient centrifugation was used to isolate PBMCs, with at least 7 million per sample. Total RNA was extracted from PBMCs with Trizol reagent, with at least 6 micrograms obtained per sample. For every donor, an aliquot of PBMCs went through flow cytometry to measure the percentages of naive CD45RAhigh/CD27high T cells. As concerns this clonotype: Its antigen has not been determined. No much larger clone is present one base from it, and per-base qualities are unavailable.

In this chain, TRBV30 is recombined with TRBJ1-4, with the identity of the D gene unclear. This receptor was obtained from a woman aged 80 or older in good health. Material: blood. The nucleotide sequence is given as TGTGCCTGGAGTCTTCAAAACCCTGCAACTAATGAAAAACTGTTTTTT. Its coded protein is CAWSLQNPATNEKLFF.